These T cell receptor beta chains were read from a single sample in a study of T cell responses to AZD1222 COVID-19 vaccine. Profiling relied on immunoSEQ multiplex PCR, and the TCRdb table lists in-frame clones only, not all of them. The sample shows 100,000 to 150,000 clones, around 83% of them seen only once. Sequencing was performed on peripheral blood, taken on day 0 of AZD1222 vaccination. The receptors derive from an adult in good health. Each CDR3 is given without its conserved first and last residue.

11,TRBV5-6,ASSIGTEGGYT
13,TRBV27,ASSSGGAANTEAF
13,TRBV4-1,ASSTQGLRNQPQH
13,TRBV24-1,ATSDSGGGSEKLF
15,TRBV18,ASSTFSGTGGMDGYT
13,TRBV5-6,ASSLRGPGANVLT
11,TRBV18,ASLATTGNIQY
15,TRBV15,ATSRGMGLAGVHEQF
11,TRBV3-1/TRBV3-2,ASSQGTEREQY
12,TRBV10-3,AISESSVQDEQF
14,TRBV3-1/TRBV3-2,ASSGSASGLTGELF
15,TRBV7-2,ASSLAPPGVSTDTQY
12,TRBV18,ASSKGQGQETQY
15,TRBV7-9,ASSPPPGQGAPGELF